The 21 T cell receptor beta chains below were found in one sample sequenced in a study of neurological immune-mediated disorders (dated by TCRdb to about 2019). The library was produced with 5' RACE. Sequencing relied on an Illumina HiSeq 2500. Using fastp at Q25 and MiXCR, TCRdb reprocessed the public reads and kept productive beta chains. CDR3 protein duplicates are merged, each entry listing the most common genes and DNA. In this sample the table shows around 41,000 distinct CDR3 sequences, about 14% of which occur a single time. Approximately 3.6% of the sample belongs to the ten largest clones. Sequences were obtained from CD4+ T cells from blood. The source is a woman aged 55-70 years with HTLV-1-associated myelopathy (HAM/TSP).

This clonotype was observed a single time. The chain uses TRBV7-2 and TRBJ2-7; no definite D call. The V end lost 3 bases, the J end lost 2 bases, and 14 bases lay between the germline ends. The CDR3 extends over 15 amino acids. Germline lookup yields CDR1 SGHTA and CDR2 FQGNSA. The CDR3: CASSFLACGPYEQYF. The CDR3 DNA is TGTGCCAGCAGCTTTTTAGCATGTGGGCCCTACGAGCAGTACTTC.

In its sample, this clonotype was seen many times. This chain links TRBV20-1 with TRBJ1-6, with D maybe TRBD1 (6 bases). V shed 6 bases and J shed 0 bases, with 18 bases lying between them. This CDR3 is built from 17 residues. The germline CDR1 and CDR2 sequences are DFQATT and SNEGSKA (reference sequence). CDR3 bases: TGCAGTGCCGAAGTTCGAGGGGGGAGCTCCTATAATTCACCCCTCCACTTT. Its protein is CSAEVRGGSSYNSPLHF.

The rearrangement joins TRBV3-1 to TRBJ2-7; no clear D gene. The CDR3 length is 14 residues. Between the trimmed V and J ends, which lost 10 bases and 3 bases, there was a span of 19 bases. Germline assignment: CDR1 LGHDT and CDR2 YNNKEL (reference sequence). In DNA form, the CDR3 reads TGTGCCATACACCATTCGCCGACATACTACGAGCAGTACTTC. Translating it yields CAIHHSPTYYEQYF.

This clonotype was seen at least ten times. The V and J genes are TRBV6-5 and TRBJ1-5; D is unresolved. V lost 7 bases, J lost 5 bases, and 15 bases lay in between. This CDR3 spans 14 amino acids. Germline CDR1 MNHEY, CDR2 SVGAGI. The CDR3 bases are TGTGCCAGCACCGACCGTCTTGGGGATCAGCCCCAGCATTTT. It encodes CASTDRLGDQPQHF.

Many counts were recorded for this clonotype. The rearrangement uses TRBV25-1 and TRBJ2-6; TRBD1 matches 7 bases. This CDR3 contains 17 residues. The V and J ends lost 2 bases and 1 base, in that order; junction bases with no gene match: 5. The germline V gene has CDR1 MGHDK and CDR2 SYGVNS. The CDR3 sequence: CASSEGGRGSGANVLTF. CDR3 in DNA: TGTGCCAGCAGTGAAGGGGGCAGGGGGTCTGGGGCCAACGTCCTGACTTTC.

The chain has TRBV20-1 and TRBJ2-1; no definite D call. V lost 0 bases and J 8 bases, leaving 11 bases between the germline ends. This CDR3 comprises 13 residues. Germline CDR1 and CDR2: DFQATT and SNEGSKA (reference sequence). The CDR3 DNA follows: TGCAGTGCTAGAGAGACGTTGGCAGATGAGCAGTTCTTC. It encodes CSARETLADEQFF.

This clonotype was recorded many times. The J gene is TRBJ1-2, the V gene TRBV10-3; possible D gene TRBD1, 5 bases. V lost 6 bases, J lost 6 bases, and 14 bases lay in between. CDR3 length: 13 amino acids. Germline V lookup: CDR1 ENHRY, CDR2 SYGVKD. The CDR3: CAIREQVWDGYTF. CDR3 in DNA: TGTGCCATCAGAGAACAGGTCTGGGATGGCTACACCTTC.

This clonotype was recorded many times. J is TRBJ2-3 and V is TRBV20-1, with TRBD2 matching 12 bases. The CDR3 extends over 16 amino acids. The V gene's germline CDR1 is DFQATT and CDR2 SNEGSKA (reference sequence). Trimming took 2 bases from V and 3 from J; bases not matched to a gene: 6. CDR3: CSARRPSGGVTDTQYF. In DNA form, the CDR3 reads TGCAGTGCTAGAAGGCCTAGCGGGGGGGTTACAGATACGCAGTATTTT.

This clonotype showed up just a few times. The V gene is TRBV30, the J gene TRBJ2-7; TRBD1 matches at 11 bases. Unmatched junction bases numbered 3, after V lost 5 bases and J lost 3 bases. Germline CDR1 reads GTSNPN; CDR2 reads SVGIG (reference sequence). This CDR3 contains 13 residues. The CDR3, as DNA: TGTGCCTGGGGGACAGGGGGATACTACGAGCAGTACTTC. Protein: CAWGTGGYYEQYF. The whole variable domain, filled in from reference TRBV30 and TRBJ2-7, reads SQTIHQWPATLVQPVGSPLSLECTVEGTSNPNLYWYRQAAGRGLQLLFYSVGIGQISSEVPQNLSASRPQDRQFILSSKKLLLSDSGFYLCAWGTGGYYEQYFGPGTRLTVT.

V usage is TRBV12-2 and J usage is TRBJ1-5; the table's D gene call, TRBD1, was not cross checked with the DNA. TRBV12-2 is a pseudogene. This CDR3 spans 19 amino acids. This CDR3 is CASRLAWVGSGGENQPQHF. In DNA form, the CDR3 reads TGTGCAAGTCGCTTAGCGTGGGTCGGGTCAGGGGGCGAGAATCAGCCCCAGCATTTT.

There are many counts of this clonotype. CDR3 DNA: TGCGCCAGCAGTCAACCCTACGGGCGGGGCTGCAATGAGCAGTTCTTC. Protein product: CASSQPYGRGCNEQFF. The chain joins TRBV23-1 to TRBJ2-1, with a weak D call TRBD2 (6 bases). TRBV23-1 carries the ORF label, with uncertain function. This CDR3 has 16 residues. V lost 2 bases, J lost 6 bases, and 17 bases lay in between.

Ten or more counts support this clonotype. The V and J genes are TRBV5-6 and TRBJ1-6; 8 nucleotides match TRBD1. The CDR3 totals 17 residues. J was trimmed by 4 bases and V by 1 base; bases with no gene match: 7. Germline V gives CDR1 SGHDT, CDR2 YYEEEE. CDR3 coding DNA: TGTGCCAGCAGCTTGTTGCAGGGGGCTCGGTATAATTCACCCCTCCACTTT. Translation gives CASSLLQGARYNSPLHF.

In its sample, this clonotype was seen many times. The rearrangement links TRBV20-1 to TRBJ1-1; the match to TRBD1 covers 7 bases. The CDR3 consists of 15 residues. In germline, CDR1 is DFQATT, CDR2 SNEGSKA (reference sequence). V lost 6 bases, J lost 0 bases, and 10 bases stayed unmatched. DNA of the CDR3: TGCAGTGCCGCGACAGGGAGTATTATGAACACTGAAGCTTTCTTT. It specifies CSAATGSIMNTEAFF.

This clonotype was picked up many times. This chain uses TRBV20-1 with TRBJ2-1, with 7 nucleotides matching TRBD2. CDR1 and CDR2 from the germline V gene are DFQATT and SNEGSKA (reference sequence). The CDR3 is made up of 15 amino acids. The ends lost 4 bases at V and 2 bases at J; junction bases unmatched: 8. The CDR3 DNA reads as TGCAGTGCTAAGACTAGCCTGAGCGCCTACAATGAGCAGTTCTTC. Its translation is CSAKTSLSAYNEQFF.

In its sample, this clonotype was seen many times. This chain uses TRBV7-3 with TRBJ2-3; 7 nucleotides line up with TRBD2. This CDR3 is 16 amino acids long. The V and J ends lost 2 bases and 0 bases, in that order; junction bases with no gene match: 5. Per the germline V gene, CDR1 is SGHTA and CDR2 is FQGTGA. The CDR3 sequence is CASSLGPRGSTDTQYF. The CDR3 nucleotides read TGTGCCAGCAGCTTAGGTCCGCGGGGGAGCACAGATACGCAGTATTTT.

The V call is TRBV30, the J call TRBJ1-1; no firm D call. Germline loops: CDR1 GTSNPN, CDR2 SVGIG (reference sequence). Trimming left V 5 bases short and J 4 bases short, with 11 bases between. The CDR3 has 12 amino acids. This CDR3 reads CAWGRRVTEAFF. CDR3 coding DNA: TGTGCCTGGGGGCGCCGGGTCACTGAAGCTTTCTTT.

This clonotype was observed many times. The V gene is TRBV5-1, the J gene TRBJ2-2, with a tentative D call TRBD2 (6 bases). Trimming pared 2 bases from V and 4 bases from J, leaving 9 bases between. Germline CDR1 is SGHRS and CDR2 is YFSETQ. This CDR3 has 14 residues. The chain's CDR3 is CASSLGGPTGELFF. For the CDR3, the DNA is TGCGCCAGCAGCTTAGGAGGGCCCACCGGGGAGCTGTTTTTT.

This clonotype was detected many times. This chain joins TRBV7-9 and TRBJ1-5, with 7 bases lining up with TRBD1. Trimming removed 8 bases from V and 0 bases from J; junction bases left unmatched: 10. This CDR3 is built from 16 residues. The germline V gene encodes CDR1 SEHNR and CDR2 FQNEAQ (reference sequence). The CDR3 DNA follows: TGTGCCAGCGCGACAGGGCAGGGGTCTAGCAATCAGCCCCAGCATTTT. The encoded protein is CASATGQGSSNQPQHF.

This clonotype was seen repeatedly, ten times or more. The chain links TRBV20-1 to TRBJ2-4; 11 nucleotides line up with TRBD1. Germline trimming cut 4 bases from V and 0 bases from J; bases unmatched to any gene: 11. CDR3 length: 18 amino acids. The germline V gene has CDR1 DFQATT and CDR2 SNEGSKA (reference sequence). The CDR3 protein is CSATRPGQGDLAKNIQYF. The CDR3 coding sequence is TGCAGTGCTACGCGACCGGGACAGGGGGATCTAGCCAAAAACATTCAGTACTTC.

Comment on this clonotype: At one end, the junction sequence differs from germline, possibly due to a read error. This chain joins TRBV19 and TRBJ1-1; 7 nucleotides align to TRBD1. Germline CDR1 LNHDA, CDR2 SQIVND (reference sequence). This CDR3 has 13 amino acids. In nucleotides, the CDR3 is TGTGACAGTAGCCTTGGGGACAGATCTGAAGCTTTATTT. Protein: CDSSLGDRSEALF.

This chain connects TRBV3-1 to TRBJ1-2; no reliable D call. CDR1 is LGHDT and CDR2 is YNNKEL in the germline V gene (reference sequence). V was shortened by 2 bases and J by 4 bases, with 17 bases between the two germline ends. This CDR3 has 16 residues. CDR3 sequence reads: CASSQSLGGVGYGYTF. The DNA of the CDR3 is TGTGCCAGCAGCCAAAGCCTGGGCGGAGTTGGCTATGGCTACACCTTC.